Below, 23 T cell receptor beta chains from the same sample are listed, as sequenced in a study of blood T cell repertoires in COVID-19. This table comes from immunoSEQ multiplex PCR, and its TCRdb copy is limited to in-frame clones, with some not included. The data hold 330,000 or so clones, with approximately 84% observed a single time. Sequencing input: PBMCs or T cells enriched from blood (not recorded which). These receptors were taken from a woman younger than 45 who had recovered from COVID-19.

The chain couples TRBV18 to TRBJ1-2; perhaps TRBD1 as D (5 bases). The CDR3 is 12 residues long. Germline values: CDR1 KGHSH, CDR2 LQKENI. Trimming left V 3 bases short and J 6 bases short, with 8 bases between. As DNA, the CDR3 is TGTGCCAGCTCACCGACAGATAATGGCTACACCTTC. Translation: CASSPTDNGYTF.

The chain uses TRBV10-3 and TRBJ2-7; 8 bases are a match to TRBD2. The V segment lost 3 bases and the J segment 3 bases; nucleotides outside the gene matches: 10. CDR1 is ENHRY, CDR2 SYGVKD, per germline. CDR3 length equals 16 residues. CDR3 DNA: TGTGCCATCAGTGACCCTGGGACTAGAGGGTACTACGAGCAGTACTTC. Translating it yields CAISDPGTRGYYEQYF.

The V call is TRBV20-1, the J call TRBJ1-4; no firm D call. CDR1 is DFQATT, CDR2 SNEGSKA, per germline (reference sequence). There are 15 residues in the CDR3. With 3 bases removed from V and 0 bases from J, the gap between germline ends came to 11 bases. The CDR3 sequence is CSASLRGATNEKLFF. DNA for the CDR3: TGCAGTGCTAGTTTGCGGGGAGCAACTAATGAAAAACTGTTTTTT.

V and J are TRBV27 and TRBJ2-1; 14 bases match TRBD2. Germline V gene lookup returns CDR1 MNHEY and CDR2 SMNVEV (reference sequence). The CDR3 is 17 residues long. Unmatched junction bases numbered 7, after V lost 5 bases and J lost 4 bases. The CDR3 DNA follows: TGTGCCAGCAGTGAACGACTAGCGGGGGGGCTATACAATGAGCAGTTCTTC. This codes for CASSERLAGGLYNEQFF.

V gene TRBV30 combines with J gene TRBJ1-6, with D uncertain. Germline CDR1 and CDR2: GTSNPN and SVGIG (reference sequence). The V and J ends lost 8 bases and 8 bases respectively, with 19 bases between them. The CDR3 loop spans 14 amino acids. CDR3: CATQRFNGDSPLHF. In DNA form, the CDR3 reads TGTGCCACCCAACGGTTCAACGGGGATTCACCCCTCCACTTT.

The V gene is TRBV16, the J gene TRBJ2-1; TRBD2 aligns across 12 bases. The CDR3 consists of 17 residues. Germline V gene data show CDR1 as KGHSY and CDR2 as FQNENV. V lost 2 bases to trimming and J lost 8 bases; unmatched junction nucleotides: 10. The CDR3 nucleotides read TGTGCCAGCAGCCAACTGGGGACTAGCGGGTGGTTGGATGAGCAGTTCTTC. Its translation: CASSQLGTSGWLDEQFF.

The rearrangement uses TRBV27 and TRBJ1-3, with D perhaps TRBD1 (5 bases). CDR1 and CDR2 from the germline V gene are MNHEY and SMNVEV (reference sequence). Between the trimmed V and J ends, which lost 5 bases and 0 bases, there was a span of 14 bases. The CDR3 covers 16 residues. The CDR3 sequence is CASSPWGWGSGNTIYF. CDR3 nucleotide sequence: TGTGCCAGCAGTCCCTGGGGCTGGGGCTCTGGAAACACCATATATTTT.

This clone was counted once. The chain combines TRBV6-5 with TRBJ1-1; D is perhaps TRBD1 (5 bases). V was clipped by 7 bases and J by 5 bases, with 17 bases between them. The CDR3 sequence is 14 residues long. CDR1 and CDR2 from the germline V gene are MNHEY and SVGAGI. As DNA, the CDR3 is TGTGCCAGCATACAGGCGGCAGATGGTACTGAAGCTTTCTTT. Its protein is CASIQAADGTEAFF.

The CDR3 reads CASSVDRKTSTDTQYF. DNA of the CDR3: TGTGCCAGCAGCGTAGATCGGAAGACTAGCACAGATACGCAGTATTTT. This chain links TRBV9 with TRBJ2-3; D is unresolved. Germline V lookup: CDR1 SGDLS, CDR2 YYNGEE. V was clipped by 0 bases and J by 0 bases, with 11 bases between them. The CDR3 is made up of 16 amino acids.

The rearrangement uses TRBV3-1 (or the pseudogene TRBV3-2) and TRBJ2-3, with D possibly being TRBD1 (6 bases). The CDR3 spans 15 residues. In germline, CDR1 is LGHDT, CDR2 YNNKEL (reference sequence). Trimming stripped 0 bases from V and 4 bases from J, with 11 bases between. The CDR3, as DNA: TGTGCCAGCAGCCAAGAGACAGGCGGCCCAGATACGCAGTATTTT. This translates into CASSQETGGPDTQYF.

This chain joins TRBV9 and TRBJ1-4; possibly TRBD1 for D (6 bases). There are 15 residues in the CDR3. Trimming cost V 4 bases and J 7 bases, with 17 bases left between them. Germline V gives CDR1 SGDLS, CDR2 YYNGEE. Here the CDR3 reads CASSPTGGRVEKLFF. DNA for the CDR3: TGTGCCAGCAGCCCGACGGGGGGGCGAGTTGAAAAACTGTTTTTT.

This CDR3 is CASSLGPSGNTIYF. The CDR3 bases are TGTGCCAGCAGTTTGGGCCCCTCTGGAAACACCATATATTTT. V is TRBV9 and J is TRBJ1-3; the D is unclear. V lost 5 bases, J lost 0 bases, and 9 bases lay in between. CDR1 and CDR2 from the germline V gene are SGDLS and YYNGEE. There are 14 residues in the CDR3.

The rearrangement joins TRBV12-3 or TRBV12-4 to TRBJ1-2; 7 nucleotides align to TRBD1. CDR3 length: 12 residues. Germline trimming cut 7 bases from V and 4 bases from J; bases unmatched to any gene: 3. CDR3 DNA sequence: TGTGCCAGCAAGGACAGGCTCTATGGCTACACCTTC. Amino acid sequence: CASKDRLYGYTF.

V and J are TRBV13 and TRBJ1-4, with 8 bases matching TRBD1. V lost 5 bases, J lost 8 bases, and 10 bases stayed unmatched. Germline-derived CDR1 and CDR2 are PRHDT and FYEKMQ (reference sequence). CDR3 size: 15 residues. CDR3 DNA sequence: TGTGCCAGCAGCCCACCCGGACAGGGTCGGGAAAAACTGTTTTTT. This gives the protein CASSPPGQGREKLFF.

V gene TRBV5-1 combines with J gene TRBJ2-3, with a possible D match to TRBD1 (5 bases). CDR1 and CDR2 (germline): SGHRS, YFSETQ. This CDR3 region has 15 residues. V shed 4 bases and J shed 1 base, with 13 bases lying between them. The CDR3 loop reads CASSPPQARTDTQYF. The CDR3 DNA reads as TGCGCCAGCAGCCCCCCACAGGCCCGCACAGATACGCAGTATTTT.

This rearrangement joins TRBV28 to TRBJ2-1, with a weak D call TRBD1 (6 bases). Between the trimmed V and J ends, which lost 2 bases and 7 bases, there was a span of 12 bases. Germline CDR1 is MDHEN and CDR2 is SYDVKM. This CDR3 has 14 amino acids. CDR3 region: CASSLAQGSNEQFF. CDR3 coding DNA: TGTGCCAGCAGTTTAGCACAGGGAAGTAATGAGCAGTTCTTC. Looking up the rest from reference TRBV28 and TRBJ2-1 gives the full variable domain: DVKVTQSSRYLVKRTGEKVFLECVQDMDHENMFWYRQDPGLGLRLIYFSYDVKMKEKGDIPEGYSVSREKKERFSLILESASTNQTSMYLCASSLAQGSNEQFFGPGTRLTVL.

The chain couples TRBV25-1 to TRBJ1-2; D is unresolved. V lost 3 bases and J lost 5, with 7 bases in between. CDR1 and CDR2 (germline): MGHDK, SYGVNS. The CDR3 is 12 residues long. CDR3 DNA sequence: TGTGCCAGCAGTGAGGGCAGGTATGGCTACACCTTC. It translates to CASSEGRYGYTF.

V is TRBV5-6 and J is TRBJ2-7, with 7 bases aligning to TRBD2. With V trimmed by 1 base and J by 5 bases, 15 bases remained unmatched. The CDR3 covers 17 residues. Germline V gene data show CDR1 as SGHDT and CDR2 as YYEEEE. The CDR3 nucleotides read TGTGCCAGCAGCTTGTCGGTTGAGCGGGAACACGCCAACGAGCAGTACTTC. It specifies CASSLSVEREHANEQYF. Full variable domain (rest looked up from reference TRBV5-6 and TRBJ2-7): DAGVTQSPTHLIKTRGQQVTLRCSPKSGHDTVSWYQQALGQGPQFIFQYYEEEERQRGNFPDRFSGHQFPNYSSELNVNALLLGDSALYLCASSLSVEREHANEQYFGPGTRLTVT.

The V and J genes are TRBV19 and TRBJ1-5, with a possible D match to TRBD1 (5 bases). The germline V gene has CDR1 LNHDA and CDR2 SQIVND (reference sequence). This CDR3 is 13 amino acids long. V was clipped by 9 bases and J by 7 bases, with 16 bases between them. DNA of the CDR3: TGTGCCAGCAGGGACTTCCTTGAACAGCCCCAGCATTTT. Protein sequence: CASRDFLEQPQHF.

This rearrangement joins TRBV7-2 to TRBJ1-2, with D perhaps TRBD1 (5 bases). This CDR3 has 17 amino acids. The V gene's germline CDR1 is SGHTA and CDR2 FQGNSA. The V end lost 1 base, the J end lost 2 bases, and 17 bases lay between the germline ends. The DNA for the CDR3 is TGTGCCAGCAGCTTAGAAGTGGCGAGCAGGGCGAACTATGGCTACACCTTC. It is translated as CASSLEVASRANYGYTF. The full variable domain, its missing parts supplied by reference TRBV7-2 and TRBJ1-2, is GAGVSQSPSNKVTEKGKDVELRCDPISGHTALYWYRQSLGQGLEFLIYFQGNSAPDKSGLPSDRFSAERTGGSVSTLTIQRTQQEDSAVYLCASSLEVASRANYGYTFGSGTRLTVV.

V and J are TRBV24-1 and TRBJ2-5; tentatively, D is TRBD2 (6 bases). The CDR3 length is 15 residues. Looked up from germline, CDR1 is KGHDR and CDR2 is SFDVKD. V was pared by 4 bases and J by 5 bases, with 16 bases between. CDR3 region: CATSDAGSSLETQYF. In nucleotides, the CDR3 is TGTGCCACCAGTGACGCGGGGTCCTCCCTCGAGACCCAGTACTTC.

This chain uses TRBV6-5 with TRBJ2-7; D perhaps matches TRBD1 (6 bases). Trimming took 5 bases from V and 2 from J, leaving 7 bases between them. CDR1 and CDR2 from the germline V gene are MNHEY and SVGAGI. The CDR3 sequence is 12 residues long. CDR3 in DNA: TGTGCCAGCAGTAGGACAGCCTACGAGCAGTACTTC. This gives the protein CASSRTAYEQYF.

V and J are TRBV9 and TRBJ1-5; a possible D gene is TRBD1 (6 bases). Trimming took off 4 bases at V and 3 bases at J, with 14 bases between the two ends. Germline CDR1 is SGDLS and CDR2 is YYNGEE. This CDR3 region has 15 residues. The CDR3 nucleotides are TGTGCCAGCAGCCCACAGGGTTCGGCCAATCAGCCCCAGCATTTT. It translates to CASSPQGSANQPQHF.